The source of this T cell receptor beta chain is a study of blood T cell repertoires in COVID-19. In the study overall: Nucleic acid was either cDNA or gDNA, and it came from T cells, B-cell-depleted T cells, or PBMCs.

Original analysis: By means of reference gene primer amplification, nucleated cell counts were estimated. The assay was immunoSEQ multiplex PCR, and TCRdb's table has in-frame clones only and misses some. The D gene and trimming were derived from the DNA, and the V and J assignments and clone size from that table. In the table there are about 130,000 clones, 70% to 75% of which are singletons. After removal of 5 bases from V and 8 bases from J, the junction contained 17 bases not matched to a gene. The germline V gene encodes CDR1 KGHSH and CDR2 LQKENI. The CDR3 is 17 amino acids. Sequenced material: peripheral blood. The sequence was obtained from a man aged 60 to 75 with acute or convalescent COVID-19. V and J are TRBV18 and TRBJ2-1; 8 bases match TRBD2. CDR3 sequence (DNA): TGTGCCAGCTCAGCGGCCCTTGGAGTAGCGGGGTATTATGAGCAGTTCTTC. It encodes CASSAALGVAGYYEQFF.